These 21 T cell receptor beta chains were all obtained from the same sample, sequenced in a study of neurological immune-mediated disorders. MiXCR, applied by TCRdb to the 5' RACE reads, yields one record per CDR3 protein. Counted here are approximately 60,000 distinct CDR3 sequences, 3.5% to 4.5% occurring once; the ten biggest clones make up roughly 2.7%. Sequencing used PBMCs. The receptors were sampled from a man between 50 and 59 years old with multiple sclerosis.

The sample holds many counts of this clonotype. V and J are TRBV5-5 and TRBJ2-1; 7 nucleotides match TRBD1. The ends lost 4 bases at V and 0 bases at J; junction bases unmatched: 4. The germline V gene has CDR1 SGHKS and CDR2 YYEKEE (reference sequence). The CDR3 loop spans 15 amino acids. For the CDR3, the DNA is TGTGCCAGCAGCCCCGGGACAGACTCCTACAATGAGCAGTTCTTC. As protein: CASSPGTDSYNEQFF.

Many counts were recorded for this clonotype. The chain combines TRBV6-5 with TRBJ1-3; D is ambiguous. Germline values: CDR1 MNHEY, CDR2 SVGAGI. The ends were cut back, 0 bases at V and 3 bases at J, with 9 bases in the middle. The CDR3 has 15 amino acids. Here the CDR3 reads CASSYSSGFGNTIYF. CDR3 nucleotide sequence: TGTGCCAGCAGTTACTCTTCGGGATTTGGAAACACCATATATTTT.

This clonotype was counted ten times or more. The CDR3 DNA follows: TGTGCCAGCTCCGCCGGGAAAAACTATGGCTACACCTTC. Amino acid sequence: CASSAGKNYGYTF. V is TRBV14 and J is TRBJ1-2, with D unclear. The V end lost 8 bases, the J end lost 2 bases, and 12 bases lay between the germline ends. The CDR3 covers 13 residues. Per germline, CDR1 SGHDN and CDR2 FVKESK. Looking up the rest from reference TRBV14 and TRBJ1-2 gives the full variable domain: EAGVTQFPSHSVIEKGQTVTLRCDPISGHDNLYWYRRVMGKEIKFLLHFVKESKQDESGMPNNRFLAERTGGTYSTLKVQPAELEDSGVYFCASSAGKNYGYTFGSGTRLTVV.

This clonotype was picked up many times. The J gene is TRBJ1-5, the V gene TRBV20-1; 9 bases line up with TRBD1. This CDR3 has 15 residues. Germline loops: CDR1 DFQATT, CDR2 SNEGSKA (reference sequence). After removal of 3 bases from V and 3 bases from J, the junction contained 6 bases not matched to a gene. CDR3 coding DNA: TGCAGTGCTAGGCGGACAGGGGTGGTCAATCAGCCCCAGCATTTT. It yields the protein CSARRTGVVNQPQHF.

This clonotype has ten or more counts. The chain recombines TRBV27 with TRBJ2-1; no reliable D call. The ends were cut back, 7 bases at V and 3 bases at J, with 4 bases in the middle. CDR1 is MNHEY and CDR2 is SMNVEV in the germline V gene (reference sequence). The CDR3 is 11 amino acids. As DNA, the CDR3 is TGTGCCAGCACCCTCTACAATGAGCAGTTCTTC. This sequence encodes CASTLYNEQFF.

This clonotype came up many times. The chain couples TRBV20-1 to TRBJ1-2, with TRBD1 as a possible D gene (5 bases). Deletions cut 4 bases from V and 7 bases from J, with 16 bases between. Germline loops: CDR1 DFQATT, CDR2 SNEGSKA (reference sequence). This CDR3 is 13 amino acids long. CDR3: CSATTPREFGYTF. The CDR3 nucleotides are TGCAGTGCTACAACTCCCAGGGAGTTTGGCTACACCTTC.

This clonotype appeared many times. Here the CDR3 DNA reads TGCGCCAGCAGCCAAGAAAGGAGGGTTCGTGAAAAACTGTTTTTT. The encoded protein is CASSQERRVREKLFF. The V and J genes are TRBV4-1 and TRBJ1-4; D not certain. The germline V gene encodes CDR1 MGHRA and CDR2 YSYEKL. This CDR3 has 15 residues. V lost 0 bases and J 7 bases, leaving 12 bases between the germline ends.

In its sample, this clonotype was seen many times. The CDR3 here is CASSLTGTGYSPLHF. CDR3 nucleotides: TGTGCCAGCAGCTTGACCGGGACAGGATATTCACCCCTCCACTTT. The rearrangement joins TRBV5-6 to TRBJ1-6, with 8 bases matching TRBD1. With V trimmed by 1 base and J by 8 bases, 5 bases remained unmatched. The CDR3 sequence is 15 residues long. CDR1 and CDR2 from the germline V gene are SGHDT and YYEEEE.

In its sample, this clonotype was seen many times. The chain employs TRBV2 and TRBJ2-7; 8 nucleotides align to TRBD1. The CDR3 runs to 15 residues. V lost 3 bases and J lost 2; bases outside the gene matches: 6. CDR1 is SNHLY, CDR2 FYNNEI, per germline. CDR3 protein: CASSEDRESPYEQYF. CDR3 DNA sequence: TGTGCCAGCAGTGAGGACAGGGAATCCCCCTACGAGCAGTACTTC.

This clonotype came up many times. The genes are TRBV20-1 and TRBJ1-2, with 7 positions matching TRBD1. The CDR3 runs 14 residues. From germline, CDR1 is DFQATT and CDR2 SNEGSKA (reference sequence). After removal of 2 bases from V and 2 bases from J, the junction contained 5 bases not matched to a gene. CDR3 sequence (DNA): TGCAGTGCTAGACTGACAGGGACGAACTATGGCTACACCTTC. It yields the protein CSARLTGTNYGYTF.

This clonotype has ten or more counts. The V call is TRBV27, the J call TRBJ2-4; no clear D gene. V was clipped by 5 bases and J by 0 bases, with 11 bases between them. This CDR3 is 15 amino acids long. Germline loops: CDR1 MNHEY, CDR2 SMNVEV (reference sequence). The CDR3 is CASSTLNEAKNIQYF. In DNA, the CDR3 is TGTGCCAGCAGTACCTTGAACGAAGCCAAAAACATTCAGTACTTC.

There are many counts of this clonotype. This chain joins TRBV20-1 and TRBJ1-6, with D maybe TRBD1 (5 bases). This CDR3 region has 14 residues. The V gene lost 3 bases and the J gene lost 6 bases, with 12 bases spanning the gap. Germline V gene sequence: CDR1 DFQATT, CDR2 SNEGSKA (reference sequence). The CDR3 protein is CSARGPPINSPLHF. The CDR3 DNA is TGCAGTGCTAGGGGGCCACCCATTAATTCACCCCTCCACTTT.

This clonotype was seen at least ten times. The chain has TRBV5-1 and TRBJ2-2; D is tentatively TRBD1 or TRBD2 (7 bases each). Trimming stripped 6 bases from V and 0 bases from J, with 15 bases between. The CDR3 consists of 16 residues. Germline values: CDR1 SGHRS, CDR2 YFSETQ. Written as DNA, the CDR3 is TGCGCCAGCACCCAGGGAGGGACAGCGAACACCGGGGAGCTGTTTTTT. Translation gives CASTQGGTANTGELFF.

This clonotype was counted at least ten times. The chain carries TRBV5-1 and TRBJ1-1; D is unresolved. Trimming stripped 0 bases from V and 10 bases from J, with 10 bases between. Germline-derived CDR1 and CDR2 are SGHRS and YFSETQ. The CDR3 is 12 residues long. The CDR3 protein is CASSLGTEGAFF. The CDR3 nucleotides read TGCGCCAGCAGCTTGGGGACCGAGGGAGCTTTCTTT.

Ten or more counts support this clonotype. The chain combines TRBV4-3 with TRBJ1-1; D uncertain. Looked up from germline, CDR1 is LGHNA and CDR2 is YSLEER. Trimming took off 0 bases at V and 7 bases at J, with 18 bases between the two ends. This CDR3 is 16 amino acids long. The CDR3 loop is CASSQDTTRPINEAFF. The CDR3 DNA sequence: TGCGCCAGCAGCCAAGATACCACACGGCCGATAAATGAAGCTTTCTTT.

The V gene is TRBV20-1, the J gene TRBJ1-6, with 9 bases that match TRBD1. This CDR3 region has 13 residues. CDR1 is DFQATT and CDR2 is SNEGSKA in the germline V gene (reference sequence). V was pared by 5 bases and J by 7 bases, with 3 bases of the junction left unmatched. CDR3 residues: CSAGTGTNSPLHF. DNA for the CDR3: TGCAGTGCTGGGACAGGGACCAATTCACCCCTCCACTTT.

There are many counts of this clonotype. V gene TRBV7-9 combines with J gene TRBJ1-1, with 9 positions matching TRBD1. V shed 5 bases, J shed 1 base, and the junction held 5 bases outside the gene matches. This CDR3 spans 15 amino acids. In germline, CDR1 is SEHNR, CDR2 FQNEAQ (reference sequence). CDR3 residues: CASSPTGGRNTEAFF. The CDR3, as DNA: TGTGCCAGCAGCCCGACAGGGGGACGGAACACTGAAGCTTTCTTT.

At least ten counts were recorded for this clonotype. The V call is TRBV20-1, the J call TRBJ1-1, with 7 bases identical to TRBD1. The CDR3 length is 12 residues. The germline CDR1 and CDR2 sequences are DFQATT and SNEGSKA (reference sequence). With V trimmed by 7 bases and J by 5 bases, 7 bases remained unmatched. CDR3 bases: TGCAGTGGACAGGGTGGTGGGACTGAAGCTTTCTTT. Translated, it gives CSGQGGGTEAFF.

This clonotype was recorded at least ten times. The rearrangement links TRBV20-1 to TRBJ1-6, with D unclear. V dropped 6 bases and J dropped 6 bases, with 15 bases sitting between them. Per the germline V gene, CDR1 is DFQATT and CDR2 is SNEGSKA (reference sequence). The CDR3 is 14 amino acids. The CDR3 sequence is CSATSWKINSPLHF. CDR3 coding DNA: TGCAGTGCCACTTCATGGAAAATTAATTCACCCCTCCACTTT.

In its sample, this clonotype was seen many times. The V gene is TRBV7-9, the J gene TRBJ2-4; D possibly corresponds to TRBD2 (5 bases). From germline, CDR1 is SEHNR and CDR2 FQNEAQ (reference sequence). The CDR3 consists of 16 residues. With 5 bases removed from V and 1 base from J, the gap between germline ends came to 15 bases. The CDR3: CASSLPRTGAKNIQYF. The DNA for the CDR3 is TGTGCCAGCAGCCTCCCTAGAACGGGGGCCAAAAACATTCAGTACTTC.

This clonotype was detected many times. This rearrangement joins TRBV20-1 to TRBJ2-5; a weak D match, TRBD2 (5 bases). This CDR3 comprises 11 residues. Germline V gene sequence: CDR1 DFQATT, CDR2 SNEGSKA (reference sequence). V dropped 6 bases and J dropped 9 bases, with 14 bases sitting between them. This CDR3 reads CSARVPRAQYF. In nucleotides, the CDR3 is TGCAGTGCAAGGGTTCCGCGGGCCCAGTACTTC.